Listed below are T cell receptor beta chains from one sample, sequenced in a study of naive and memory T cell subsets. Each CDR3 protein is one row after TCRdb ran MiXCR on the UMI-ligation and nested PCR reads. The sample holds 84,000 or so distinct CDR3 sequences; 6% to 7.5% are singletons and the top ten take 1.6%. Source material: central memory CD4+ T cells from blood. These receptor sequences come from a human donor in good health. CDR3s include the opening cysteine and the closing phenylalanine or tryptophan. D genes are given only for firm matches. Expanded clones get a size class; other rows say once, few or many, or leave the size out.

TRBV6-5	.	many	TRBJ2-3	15	TGTGCCAGCAGAAGGATGGGGGGTTCTAGAGATACGCAGTATTTT	CASRRMGGSRDTQYF
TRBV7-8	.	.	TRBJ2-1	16	TGTGCCAGCAGCCCGACGCGACAGGCAATCAACAATGAGCAGTTCTTC	CASSPTRQAINNEQFF
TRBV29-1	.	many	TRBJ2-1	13	TGCAGCGTTGGGGTCCGAACCTACAATGAGCAGTTCTTC	CSVGVRTYNEQFF
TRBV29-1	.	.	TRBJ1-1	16	TGCAGCGTTGTCTTTCAGGGGAATTTGAGGAACACTGAAGCTTTCTTT	CSVVFQGNLRNTEAFF
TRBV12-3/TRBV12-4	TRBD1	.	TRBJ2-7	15	TGTGCCAGCAGTCCCCGGGACAGGGGGACCTACGAGCAGTACTTC	CASSPRDRGTYEQYF
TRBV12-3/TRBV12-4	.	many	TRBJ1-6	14	TGTGCCAGCAGTTCTACCGGGAACAGGTCACCCCTCCACTTT	CASSSTGNRSPLHF
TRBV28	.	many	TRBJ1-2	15	TGTGCCAGCAGGACGTCAGGGTTGGTGGACTATGGCTACACCTTC	CASRTSGLVDYGYTF
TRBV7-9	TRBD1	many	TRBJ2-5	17	TGTGCCAGCAGCTCCGCCGGGACAGGGGTGGTCCAAGAGACCCAGTACTTC	CASSSAGTGVVQETQYF
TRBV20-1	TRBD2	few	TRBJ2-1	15	TGCAGTGCTAGGGGCACTAGCGGGAGCTACAATGAGCAGTTCTTC	CSARGTSGSYNEQFF
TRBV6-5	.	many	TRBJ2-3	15	TGTGCCAGCAGTTACTCCGGGAGTTGGGGAGATACGCAGTATTTT	CASSYSGSWGDTQYF
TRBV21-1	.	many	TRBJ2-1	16	TGTGCCAGCAGCAAGCTGGACACTCGGAAGGCCAATGAGCAGTTCTTC	CASSKLDTRKANEQFF
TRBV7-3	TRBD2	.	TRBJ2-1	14	TGTGCCAGCAGCACAGCGGGAGGGTACAATGAGCAGTTCTTC	CASSTAGGYNEQFF
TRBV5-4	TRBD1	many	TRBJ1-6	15	TGTGCCAGCAGCTTTGGTGACAGGGGAGCTTCACCCCTCCACTTT	CASSFGDRGASPLHF
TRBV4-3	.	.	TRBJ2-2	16	TGCGCCAGCAGCCAAGATTCAGCTAGCAACACCGGGGAGCTGTTTTTT	CASSQDSASNTGELFF
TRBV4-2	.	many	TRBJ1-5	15	TGTGCCAGCAGCCAAGATCGGGGTGTAAATCAGCCCCAGCATTTT	CASSQDRGVNQPQHF
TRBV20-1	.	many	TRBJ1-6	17	TGCAGTGCTCCCCAGGACGGCAATCCCTCCTATAATTCACCCCTCCACTTT	CSAPQDGNPSYNSPLHF
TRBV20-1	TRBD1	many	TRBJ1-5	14	TGCAGTGCTACGCCGGGACAGGGGCGCCAGCCCCAGCATTTT	CSATPGQGRQPQHF
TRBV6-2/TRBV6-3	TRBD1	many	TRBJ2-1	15	TGTGCCAGCAGTTCACAGGGGGGTGTCTACAATGAGCAGTTCTTC	CASSSQGGVYNEQFF
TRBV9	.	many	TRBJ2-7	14	TGTGCCAGCAGCGCCCTGGGGCTTCCCTACGAGCAGTACTTC	CASSALGLPYEQYF
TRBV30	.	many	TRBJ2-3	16	TGTGCCTGGAGTCGAAGCGGAACAGGGAGGGCAGATACGCAGTATTTT	CAWSRSGTGRADTQYF
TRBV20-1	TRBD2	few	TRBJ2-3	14	TGCAGTGCTAGGTCCGGGACTAGCGGGGGGCCCCAGTATTTT	CSARSGTSGGPQYF
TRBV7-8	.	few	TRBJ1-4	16	TGTGCCAGCAGCTTACGGGGCAGCCCAACTAATGAAAAACTGTTTTTT	CASSLRGSPTNEKLFF
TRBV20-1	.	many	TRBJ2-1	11	TGCAGTGGCGGGAAGAACAATGAGCAGTTCTTC	CSGGKNNEQFF
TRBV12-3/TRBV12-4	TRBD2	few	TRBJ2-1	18	TGTGCCAGCAGTTTAGCGGGACTAGCGATGGACTCCTACAATGAGCAGTTCTTC	CASSLAGLAMDSYNEQFF
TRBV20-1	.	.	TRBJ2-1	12	TGCAGTGCTAGTCGGCAGGGCGGTGAGCAGTTCTTC	CSASRQGGEQFF
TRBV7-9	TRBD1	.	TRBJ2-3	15	TGTGCCAGCAGCCCAGGGGGCGGGAGCACAGATACGCAGTATTTT	CASSPGGGSTDTQYF
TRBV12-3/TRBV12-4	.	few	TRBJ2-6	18	TGTGCCAGCAGTCCTCATGGGCTAGCGAGCTCTGGGGCCAACGTCCTGACTTTC	CASSPHGLASSGANVLTF
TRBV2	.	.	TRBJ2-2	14	TGTGCCACCAAGGGGTTCCGGGACACCGGGGAGCTGTTTTTT	CATKGFRDTGELFF
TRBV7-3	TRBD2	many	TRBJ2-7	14	TGTGCCAGCAGCAAACTAGCGGGAGACTACGAGCAGTACTTC	CASSKLAGDYEQYF
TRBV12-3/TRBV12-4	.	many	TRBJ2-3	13	TGTGCCACCCGAAAGCGGTACACAGATACGCAGTATTTT	CATRKRYTDTQYF
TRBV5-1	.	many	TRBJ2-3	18	TGCGCCAGCAGGACCGGGACAACTAAAGGTGGAAGCACAGATACGCAGTATTTT	CASRTGTTKGGSTDTQYF
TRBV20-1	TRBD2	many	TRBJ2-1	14	TGCAGTGCTGGTAGCGGGAGGGTGCTCAATGAGCAGTTCTTC	CSAGSGRVLNEQFF
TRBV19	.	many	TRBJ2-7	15	TGTGCCAGTAGTACTTCCTCGGGCCCCCCTTACGAGCAGTACTTC	CASSTSSGPPYEQYF
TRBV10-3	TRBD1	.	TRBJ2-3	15	TGTGCCATCAGTGGCCGGGACAGCTACACAGATACGCAGTATTTT	CAISGRDSYTDTQYF
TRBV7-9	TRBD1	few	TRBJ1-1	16	TGTGCCAGCAGCTTAGGGGACAGCGGCCTGGTGACTGAAGCTTTCTTT	CASSLGDSGLVTEAFF